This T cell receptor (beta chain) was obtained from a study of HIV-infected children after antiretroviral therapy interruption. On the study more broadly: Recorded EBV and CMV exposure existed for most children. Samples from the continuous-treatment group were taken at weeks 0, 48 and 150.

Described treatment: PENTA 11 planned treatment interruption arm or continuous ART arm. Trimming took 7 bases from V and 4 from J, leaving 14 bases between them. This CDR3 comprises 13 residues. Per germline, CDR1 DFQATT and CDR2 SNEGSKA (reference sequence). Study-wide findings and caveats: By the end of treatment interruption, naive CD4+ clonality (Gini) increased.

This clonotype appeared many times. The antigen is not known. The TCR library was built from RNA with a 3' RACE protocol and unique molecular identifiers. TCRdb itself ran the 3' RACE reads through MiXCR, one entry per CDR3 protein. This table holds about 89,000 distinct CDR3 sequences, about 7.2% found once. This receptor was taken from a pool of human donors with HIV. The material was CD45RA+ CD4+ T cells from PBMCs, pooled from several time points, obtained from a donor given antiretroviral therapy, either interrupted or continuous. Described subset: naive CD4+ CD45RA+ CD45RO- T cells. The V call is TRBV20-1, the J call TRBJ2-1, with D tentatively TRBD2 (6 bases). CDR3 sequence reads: CSVRDSHYNEQFF. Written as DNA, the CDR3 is TGCAGTGTCCGGGACTCCCATTACAATGAGCAGTTCTTC.